Each of the 5 T cell receptor beta chains below was sequenced from the same sample in a study of prognosis after radiotherapy for stage I lung cancer. From genomic DNA, two-round multiplex PCR was used to amplify TCR beta CDR3. With primers specific to each TRBV and TRBJ gene, the first-round PCR was performed. TCRdb recomputed calls from the multiplex PCR reads with MiXCR, one row per CDR3 protein. The profile covers around 19,000 distinct CDR3 sequences, with roughly 55% appearing a single time and around 30% taken by the ten largest. The input for sequencing was PBMCs, taken before or after stereotactic body radiation therapy (not recorded which). The receptor source for this set is a donor at least 50 years old with non-small cell lung cancer.

A remark on this clonotype: With a much larger clone just one base away, this may be a read error. The chain is built from TRBV9 and TRBJ1-4; D gene uncertain. The germline CDR1 and CDR2 sequences are SGDLS and YYNGEE. V gave up 0 bases and J gave up 7 bases, with 13 bases separating them. The CDR3 consists of 15 residues. CDR3 protein: CASSVANMAGEKLFF. DNA of the CDR3: TGTGCCAGCAGCGTAGCGAACATGGCTGGTGAAAAACTGTTTTTT.

V usage is TRBV19 and J usage is TRBJ1-1; 7 nucleotides align to TRBD1. The CDR3 covers 14 residues. V dropped 6 bases and J dropped 2; count of bases not matched to a gene: 6. Germline-derived CDR1 and CDR2 are LNHDA and SQIVND (reference sequence). This CDR3 is CASRKTGFNTEAFF. CDR3 nucleotides: TGTGCCAGTAGAAAGACAGGGTTCAACACTGAAGCTTTCTTT. Drawing the rest from reference TRBV19 and TRBJ1-1, the complete variable domain is DGGITQSPKYLFRKEGQNVTLSCEQNLNHDAMYWYRQDPGQGLRLIYYSQIVNDFQKGDIAEGYSVSREKKESFPLTVTSAQKNPTAFYLCASRKTGFNTEAFFGQGTRLTVV.

This clonotype is labeled medium-sized (0.01 to 0.1%). V usage is TRBV7-9 and J usage is TRBJ2-1, with D hard to call. The CDR3 has 15 amino acids. Trimming cost V 1 base and J 2 bases, with 9 bases left between them. CDR1 is SEHNR and CDR2 is FQNEAQ in the germline V gene (reference sequence). The chain's CDR3 is CASSLVPTAYNEQFF. The CDR3 DNA reads TGTGCCAGCAGCTTAGTACCCACAGCCTACAATGAGCAGTTCTTC.

This clonotype was detected ten times or more. The chain carries TRBV27 and TRBJ2-1, with 12 bases that match TRBD2. Germline lookup yields CDR1 MNHEY and CDR2 SMNVEV (reference sequence). The CDR3 loop spans 17 amino acids. V shed 6 bases and J 0 bases; nucleotides not matched to a gene: 6. This CDR3 is CASSLLAGGSSYNEQFF. CDR3 nucleotide sequence: TGTGCCAGCAGCCTACTAGCGGGAGGTTCCTCCTACAATGAGCAGTTCTTC.

This clonotype has a count of ten or more. This chain's CDR3 is CASTEDGSLPDTQYF. The DNA of the CDR3 is TGCGCCAGCACCGAAGACGGGAGTTTACCAGATACGCAGTATTTT. The rearrangement joins TRBV5-1 to TRBJ2-3, with a tentative D call TRBD2 (6 bases). CDR1 SGHRS and CDR2 YFSETQ come from the germline V gene. V lost 6 bases and J 4 bases, leaving 18 bases between the germline ends. This CDR3 region has 15 residues.